What follows are 13 T cell receptor beta chains derived from one specimen sequenced in a study of T cell responses to AZD1222 COVID-19 vaccine. The repertoire was sequenced with immunoSEQ multiplex PCR; TCRdb's copy has only in-frame clones and lacks some. The top ten clones hold 1.6% of a sample with more than 85,000 clones, roughly 90% of them seen once. The sequencing used peripheral blood, collected on day 0 of AZD1222 vaccination. The receptors derive from an adult in good health.

This clone was counted a few times. The V and J genes are TRBV7-8 and TRBJ2-7; possible D gene TRBD2, 6 bases. The CDR3 covers 15 residues. Germline lookup yields CDR1 SGHVS and CDR2 FQNEAQ. Trimming left V 1 base short and J 0 bases short, with 10 bases between. CDR3: CASSLEGGSSYEQYF. CDR3 coding DNA: TGTGCCAGCAGCTTAGAAGGAGGGAGCTCCTACGAGCAGTACTTC.

This clone was seen only once. The chain combines TRBV19 with TRBJ2-2, with 7 bases identical to TRBD1. CDR3 length: 16 amino acids. From germline, CDR1 is LNHDA and CDR2 SQIVND (reference sequence). The V and J ends lost 3 bases and 1 base, in that order; junction bases with no gene match: 5. CDR3 sequence (DNA): TGTGCCAGTAGTATCTTATGGACAGGGAACACCGGGGAGCTGTTTTTT. Amino acid sequence: CASSILWTGNTGELFF.

The chain couples TRBV3-1 (or the pseudogene TRBV3-2) to TRBJ1-5; D is unclear. V dropped 4 bases and J dropped 4 bases, with 11 bases sitting between them. Germline loops: CDR1 LGHDT, CDR2 YNNKEL (reference sequence). CDR3 length equals 14 residues. The CDR3 spells CASSLSGSNQPQHF. The CDR3 DNA sequence: TGTGCCAGCAGCCTCAGCGGGAGTAATCAGCCCCAGCATTTT.

The V call is TRBV6-5, the J call TRBJ1-4, with D hard to call. Germline loops: CDR1 MNHEY, CDR2 SVGAGI. V lost 4 bases to trimming and J lost 4 bases, with 7 bases between them. This CDR3 is 13 amino acids long. The CDR3: CASSSQYNEKLFF. CDR3 nucleotides: TGTGCCAGCAGTTCCCAGTATAATGAAAAACTGTTTTTT.

The gene calls are TRBV19 and TRBJ1-1, with D perhaps TRBD1 (6 bases). The germline CDR1 and CDR2 sequences are LNHDA and SQIVND (reference sequence). V was cut by 4 bases and J by 8 bases, with 14 bases left in between. This CDR3 is built from 13 residues. CDR3 DNA sequence: TGTGCCAGTAGTACCGGGACAATAGGAGAAGCTTTCTTT. It is translated as CASSTGTIGEAFF. Supplemented by reference TRBV19 and TRBJ1-1, the full variable domain reads DGGITQSPKYLFRKEGQNVTLSCEQNLNHDAMYWYRQDPGQGLRLIYYSQIVNDFQKGDIAEGYSVSREKKESFPLTVTSAQKNPTAFYLCASSTGTIGEAFFGQGTRLTVV.

The chain combines TRBV30 with TRBJ1-4; TRBD1 aligns across 7 bases. The CDR3 consists of 14 residues. Germline V gives CDR1 GTSNPN, CDR2 SVGIG (reference sequence). V lost 3 bases and J lost 6; bases outside the gene matches: 7. The CDR3 DNA follows: TGTGCCTGGAGAGAAGACAGGGTATATGAAAAACTGTTTTTT. Encoded protein: CAWREDRVYEKLFF.

The V and J genes are TRBV19 and TRBJ1-2, with a tentative D call TRBD1 (6 bases). This CDR3 is 14 amino acids long. Germline V gene lookup returns CDR1 LNHDA and CDR2 SQIVND (reference sequence). V shed 7 bases and J shed 4 bases, with 16 bases lying between them. The CDR3 sequence is CASIPLQGGYGYTF. Written as DNA, the CDR3 is TGTGCCAGTATCCCCTTACAGGGCGGCTATGGCTACACCTTC. Filled out from reference TRBV19 and TRBJ1-2, the complete variable domain reads DGGITQSPKYLFRKEGQNVTLSCEQNLNHDAMYWYRQDPGQGLRLIYYSQIVNDFQKGDIAEGYSVSREKKESFPLTVTSAQKNPTAFYLCASIPLQGGYGYTFGSGTRLTVV.

The rearrangement links TRBV3-1 (or the pseudogene TRBV3-2) to TRBJ2-4; D not resolved. Trimming shortened V by 1 base and J by 0 bases, and 7 bases separated the two germline ends. Germline CDR1 is LGHDT and CDR2 is YNNKEL (reference sequence). CDR3 size: 15 residues. CDR3 bases: TGTGCCAGCAGCCAAGGCGGTGGAGCCAAAAACATTCAGTACTTC. Translating it yields CASSQGGGAKNIQYF.

This chain links TRBV13 with TRBJ2-2; a possible D gene is TRBD2 (5 bases). CDR1 is PRHDT, CDR2 FYEKMQ, per germline (reference sequence). This CDR3 comprises 15 residues. Trimming took off 0 bases at V and 6 bases at J, with 11 bases between the two ends. Here the CDR3 reads CASSLGLAVAGELFF. CDR3 in DNA: TGTGCCAGCAGCTTAGGTCTAGCAGTTGCCGGGGAGCTGTTTTTT. Variable domain in full (rest from reference TRBV13 and TRBJ2-2): AAGVIQSPRHLIKEKRETATLKCYPIPRHDTVYWYQQGPGQDPQFLISFYEKMQSDKGSIPDRFSAQQFSDYHSELNMSSLELGDSALYFCASSLGLAVAGELFFGEGSRLTVL.

J is TRBJ1-4 and V is TRBV4-1; no reliable D call. The CDR3 spans 16 residues. V lost 4 bases and J 8 bases, leaving 20 bases between the germline ends. Germline V gives CDR1 MGHRA, CDR2 YSYEKL. The CDR3 region is CASSPHENKDREKLFF. Here the CDR3 DNA reads TGCGCCAGCAGCCCGCACGAGAATAAGGATCGAGAAAAACTGTTTTTT.

The V gene is TRBV5-6, the J gene TRBJ1-5; D not certain. Germline loops: CDR1 SGHDT, CDR2 YYEEEE. V was shortened by 3 bases and J by 1 base, with 11 bases between the two germline ends. CDR3 size: 15 residues. DNA of the CDR3: TGTGCCAGCAGCTCGGGCCGGGCGAGCAATCAGCCCCAGCATTTT. Its translation: CASSSGRASNQPQHF.

The genes are TRBV7-8 and TRBJ2-5, with 9 bases aligning to TRBD1. Germline lookup yields CDR1 SGHVS and CDR2 FQNEAQ. CDR3 length equals 17 residues. V shed 5 bases, J shed 2 bases, and the junction held 12 bases outside the gene matches. The CDR3, as DNA: TGTGCCAGCAGCGCCCCGGGCGGACAGGGGTTTCAAGAGACCCAGTACTTC. Translated: CASSAPGGQGFQETQYF. The full variable domain, rest sourced from reference TRBV7-8 and TRBJ2-5, is GAGVSQSPRYKVAKRGQDVALRCDPISGHVSLFWYQQALGQGPEFLTYFQNEAQLDKSGLPSDRFFAERPEGSVSTLKIQRTQQEDSAVYLCASSAPGGQGFQETQYFGPGTRLLVL.

J is TRBJ1-6 and V is TRBV7-2, with D possibly matching TRBD1 (6 bases). CDR3 length: 17 residues. V lost 4 bases, J lost 4 bases, and 17 bases lay in between. Germline V lookup: CDR1 SGHTA, CDR2 FQGNSA. In DNA form, the CDR3 reads TGTGCCAGCAGCTGGGGTTCGGTGGGGGCGTATAATTCACCCCTCCACTTT. Its translation: CASSWGSVGAYNSPLHF.